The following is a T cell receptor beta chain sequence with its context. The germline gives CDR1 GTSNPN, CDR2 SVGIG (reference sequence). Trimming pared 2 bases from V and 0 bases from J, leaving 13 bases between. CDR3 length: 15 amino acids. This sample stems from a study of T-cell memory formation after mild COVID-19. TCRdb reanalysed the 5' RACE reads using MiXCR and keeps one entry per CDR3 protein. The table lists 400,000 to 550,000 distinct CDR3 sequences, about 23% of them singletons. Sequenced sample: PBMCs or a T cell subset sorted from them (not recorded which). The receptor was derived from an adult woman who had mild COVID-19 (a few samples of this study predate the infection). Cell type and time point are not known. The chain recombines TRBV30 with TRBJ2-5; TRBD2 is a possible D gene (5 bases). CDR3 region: CAWSWKRLYQETQYF. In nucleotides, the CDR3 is TGTGCCTGGAGTTGGAAGCGGCTGTACCAAGAGACCCAGTACTTC.